The next 14 T cell receptor beta chains were all read from a single sample in a study of regulatory T cells in long-lasting Graves disease. iRepertoire HTBI primers and Arm-PCR of CDR3 regions built TCR beta libraries. TCRdb used MiXCR to reprocess the multiplex PCR reads, holding one entry per CDR3 protein. Here the sample spans 400,000 to 500,000 distinct CDR3 sequences, roughly a fifth being singletons. Time point denoted: persistent/refractory GD, antithyroid drugs over 5 years with positive TRAb. RNA isolated from PBMCs was used to make the TCR library. The sequencing used peripheral blood mononuclear cells (PBMCs), collected when the disease was refractory, from a patient treated with antithyroid drugs. Source of these receptors: a female donor with Graves disease.

The chain links TRBV30 to TRBJ2-3; D gene ambiguous. With 1 base removed from V and 2 bases from J, the gap between germline ends came to 13 bases. Germline V gene lookup returns CDR1 GTSNPN and CDR2 SVGIG (reference sequence). The CDR3 length is 15 residues. The CDR3 loop is CAWSDGERDTDTQYF. The CDR3 DNA sequence: TGTGCCTGGAGTGATGGGGAAAGGGACACAGATACGCAGTATTTT.

This clonotype has at least ten counts. The rearrangement joins TRBV20-1 to TRBJ2-7; possibly TRBD1 for D (6 bases). Germline CDR1 and CDR2: DFQATT and SNEGSKA (reference sequence). The CDR3 is made up of 16 amino acids. Trimming removed 7 bases at V and 0 bases at J, with 22 bases between. CDR3 nucleotide sequence: TGCAGTGGTAGTCCCTGGGGGCAGACCAACTCCTACGAGCAGTACTTC. It is translated as CSGSPWGQTNSYEQYF.

The chain uses TRBV7-6 and TRBJ2-2; D possibly corresponds to TRBD1 (6 bases). CDR1 SGHVS and CDR2 FNYEAQ come from the germline V gene. V gave up 2 bases and J gave up 5 bases, with 18 bases separating them. This CDR3 region has 17 residues. CDR3 DNA sequence: TGTGCCAGCAGCTTAAGGGGGAGCACCTTAGTAACCGGGGAGCTGTTTTTT. It yields the protein CASSLRGSTLVTGELFF.

This clonotype has ten or more counts. This chain uses TRBV7-8 with TRBJ1-1; D remains unclear. Germline CDR1 SGHVS, CDR2 FQNEAQ. CDR3 length: 18 amino acids. Trimming pared 5 bases from V and 0 bases from J, leaving 22 bases between. This chain's CDR3 is CASSLTHKGETMNTEAFF. The CDR3 DNA reads as TGTGCCAGCAGCCTCACCCACAAGGGAGAAACTATGAACACTGAAGCTTTCTTT.

This clonotype was seen at least ten times. The chain links TRBV28 to TRBJ2-7; D perhaps matches TRBD2 (5 bases). Germline V gives CDR1 MDHEN, CDR2 SYDVKM. The germline V and J ends were trimmed by 6 bases and 0 bases, with 15 bases remaining between them. The CDR3 consists of 15 residues. DNA for the CDR3: TGTGCCAGCAGCACCCCGGAGGACGACTCCTACGAGCAGTACTTC. It is translated as CASSTPEDDSYEQYF.

The V gene is TRBV11-2, the J gene TRBJ2-5; 7 nucleotides match TRBD2. The CDR3 totals 13 residues. The V segment lost 4 bases and the J segment 5 bases; nucleotides outside the gene matches: 4. The V gene's germline CDR1 is SGHAT and CDR2 FQNNGV. The CDR3, as DNA: TGTGCCAGCAGCTGGGGGGGGGGGGAGACCCAGTACTTC. Its translation: CASSWGGGETQYF.

This clonotype was picked up many times. CDR3 bases: TGTGCCAGCAGTCGGGACGGTGGGAATGGAGGCTACACCTTC. It specifies CASSRDGGNGGYTF. The chain carries TRBV6-1 and TRBJ1-2, with D perhaps matching TRBD1 (5 bases). CDR1 and CDR2 (germline): MNHNS, SASEGT. This CDR3 contains 14 residues. V was cut by 5 bases and J by 8 bases, with 18 bases left in between.

This chain uses TRBV20-1 with TRBJ2-7, with 9 positions matching TRBD1. The germline CDR1 and CDR2 sequences are DFQATT and SNEGSKA (reference sequence). Germline trimming cut 1 base from V and 3 bases from J; bases unmatched to any gene: 10. There are 16 residues in the CDR3. The CDR3 DNA reads TGCAGTGCTAGAGGATCAGGGACAGGGAAAGGCTACGAGCAGTACTTC. It encodes CSARGSGTGKGYEQYF.

V usage is TRBV20-1 and J usage is TRBJ1-6; 7 nucleotides align to TRBD1. Per germline, CDR1 DFQATT and CDR2 SNEGSKA (reference sequence). Trimming took 3 bases from V and 13 from J; bases not matched to a gene: 12. The CDR3 covers 14 residues. CDR3 region: CSARTRDRLRPLHF. The CDR3 bases are TGCAGTGCTAGGACCCGGGACAGACTTAGGCCCCTCCACTTT.

The sample holds many counts of this clonotype. J is TRBJ2-6 and V is TRBV2; no firm D call. Trimming shortened V by 1 base and J by 4 bases, and 11 bases separated the two germline ends. This CDR3 contains 16 residues. CDR1 and CDR2 (germline): SNHLY, FYNNEI. CDR3 amino acids: CASSEERLTGANVLTF. CDR3 coding DNA: TGTGCCAGCAGTGAAGAAAGGTTAACCGGGGCCAACGTCCTGACTTTC.

The chain is built from TRBV7-8 and TRBJ2-3; 7 bases agree with TRBD2. This CDR3 spans 17 amino acids. V trimming: 3 bases; J trimming: 0 bases; junction bases outside the gene matches: 9. Germline-derived CDR1 and CDR2 are SGHVS and FQNEAQ. CDR3 sequence reads: CASSFVLAESSTDTQYF. DNA of the CDR3: TGTGCCAGCAGCTTTGTTCTAGCGGAGTCTAGCACAGATACGCAGTATTTT.

The rearrangement uses TRBV12-3 or TRBV12-4 and TRBJ2-1; D is undetermined. This CDR3 is built from 13 residues. Trimming cost V 2 bases and J 7 bases, with 9 bases left between them. CDR3 coding DNA: TGTGCCAGCAGTTTACTCGTGGTGAATGAGCAGTTCTTC. Its protein product is CASSLLVVNEQFF.

The chain employs TRBV5-1 and TRBJ1-2, with 7 bases fitting TRBD1. This CDR3 comprises 13 residues. Per the germline V gene, CDR1 is SGHRS and CDR2 is YFSETQ. Trimming removed 3 bases from V and 7 bases from J; junction bases left unmatched: 6. This CDR3 reads CASSSTDRAGYTF. DNA for the CDR3: TGCGCCAGCAGCTCGACTGACAGGGCTGGCTACACCTTC.

The V and J genes are TRBV6-1 and TRBJ2-7; a weak D match, TRBD2 (6 bases). Trimming cost V 5 bases and J 0 bases, with 14 bases left between them. This CDR3 region has 15 residues. Germline V lookup: CDR1 MNHNS, CDR2 SASEGT. The CDR3 sequence is CASSPDAGSSYEQYF. The DNA for the CDR3 is TGTGCCAGCAGTCCCGATGCGGGGAGCTCCTACGAGCAGTACTTC.